This TCR beta chain was captured in a study of regulatory T cells in long-lasting Graves disease. Whole-study results and caveats: Repertoires from persistent disease leaned toward TRBV28, TRBJ1-2 and TRBJ2-5.

Construction of TCR beta libraries relied on iRepertoire HTBI primers and on Arm-PCR targeting CDR3 regions. TCRdb fed the multiplex PCR reads into MiXCR, producing one record per CDR3 protein. Of a few hundred thousand distinct CDR3 sequences listed, about a quarter are singletons. Time point described: persistent/refractory GD, antithyroid drugs over 5 years with positive TRAb. TCR sequences were obtained from RNA taken from PBMCs. Roughly 8.6 milliliters of peripheral blood were drawn into EDTA tubes. There are 14 residues in the CDR3. V lost 3 bases and J lost 10, with 16 bases in between. Looked up from germline, CDR1 is MNHNS and CDR2 is SASEGT. Note on this clonotype: No antigen is known for it.

The sequence derives from a female donor with Graves disease. Material: peripheral blood mononuclear cells (PBMCs), obtained when the disease was refractory, from a patient treated with antithyroid drugs. V is TRBV6-1 and J is TRBJ1-5; D is undetermined. The CDR3 region is CASSDGRSKVPQHF. For the CDR3, the DNA is TGTGCCAGCAGTGATGGACGGTCTAAGGTACCCCAGCATTTT.